This note documents a single T cell receptor beta chain sequence. The antigen remains unidentified. Roughly 0.5 to 1 ug RNA was reverse transcribed with random hexamers. TCRdb used MiXCR to reprocess the immunoSEQ multiplex PCR reads, holding one entry per CDR3 protein. The table has 80,000 or so distinct CDR3 sequences, roughly 94% seen once. The sample is drawn from a study of CD8 T cells in Susac syndrome. Study details: The sequenced Susac syndrome patients comprised six with active disease and eight in remission.

Definite or probable Susac syndrome was diagnosed using recently defined diagnostic criteria. Per the germline V gene, CDR1 is DFQATT and CDR2 is SNEGSKA (reference sequence). V was clipped by 3 bases and J by 5 bases, with 8 bases between them. This CDR3 comprises 12 residues. General observations from the study: Across the total CD8+ repertoires, around 15 Susac-specific public clones were detected, and across the CD8+ TEMRA repertoires, a few such clones were detected.

The chain recombines TRBV20-1 with TRBJ1-5; D is unresolved. This TCR was sampled from a human donor with Susac syndrome. The sequenced sample was CD8+ T cells from PBMCs. The CDR3, as DNA: TGCAGTGCTAGCTCTCCGGATCAGCCCCAGCATTTT. It specifies CSASSPDQPQHF.